This T cell receptor (beta chain) is drawn from a study of T cells in Graves' hyperthyroidism and ophthalmopathy. This clonotype was recorded at least ten times. Amplified regions were TCR beta CDR3 sequences from RNA transcripts. When the TCR CDR3 underwent first-round RT-PCR, the HTBI primer set was used. In TCRdb, the multiplex PCR reads were re-called with MiXCR into one record per CDR3 protein. The sample gives under 650,000 distinct CDR3 sequences, 15% to 20% of which show up once; around 3.9% is in the top ten. The sample comprised blood. The sequence derives from a woman between 25 and 40 years old with Graves' hyperthyroidism.

CDR3 in amino acids: CASSLSVYGYTF. Written as DNA, the CDR3 is TGTGCCAGCAGTTTATCCGTCTATGGCTACACCTTC. The gene calls are TRBV28 and TRBJ1-2; no clear D. The CDR3 totals 12 residues. CDR1 MDHEN and CDR2 SYDVKM come from the germline V gene. V gave up 1 base and J gave up 4 bases, with 4 bases separating them.